This TCR beta chain was obtained from a study of resident and recirculating memory T cells in vitiligo. Study-wide context: Shave-biopsy epidermis from lesional and nonlesional skin was sequenced alongside PBMCs. The study, taken as a whole, reports: TCR sequences were not conserved across biopsy sites or patients.

Confetti depigmentation, marking active vitiligo, was absent in these patients. Profiled with immunoSEQ multiplex PCR; TCRdb holds only in-frame clones, not every one. Of tens of thousands of clones in the sample, about 90% were seen once. About this clone itself: Its antigen remains unidentified.

This TCR was recovered from a male donor with vitiligo. Sequenced material: blood.

DNA of the CDR3: TGTGCCAGCAGCTTGGCCGGGAGCTACGAGCAGTACTTC. Protein sequence: CASSLAGSYEQYF. J is TRBJ2-7 and V is TRBV5-4; possibly TRBD2 for D (6 bases). The CDR3 is 13 amino acids. CDR1 is SGHNT, CDR2 YYREEE, per germline (reference sequence). The germline V and J ends were trimmed by 0 bases and 3 bases, with 7 bases remaining between them.